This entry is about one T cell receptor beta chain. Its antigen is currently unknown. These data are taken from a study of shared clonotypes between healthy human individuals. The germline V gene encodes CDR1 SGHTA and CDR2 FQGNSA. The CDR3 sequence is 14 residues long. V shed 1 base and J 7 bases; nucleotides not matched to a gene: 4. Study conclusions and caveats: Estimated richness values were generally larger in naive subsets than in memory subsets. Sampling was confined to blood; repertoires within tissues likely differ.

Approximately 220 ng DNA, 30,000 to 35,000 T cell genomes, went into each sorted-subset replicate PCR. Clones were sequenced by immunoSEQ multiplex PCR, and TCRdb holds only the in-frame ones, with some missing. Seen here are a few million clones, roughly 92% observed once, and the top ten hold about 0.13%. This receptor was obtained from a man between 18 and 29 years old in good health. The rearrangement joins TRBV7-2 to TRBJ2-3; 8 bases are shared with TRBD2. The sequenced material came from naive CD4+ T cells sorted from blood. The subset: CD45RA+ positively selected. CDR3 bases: TGTGCCAGCAGCTTAGGACTAGCGAGCCATACGCAGTATTTT. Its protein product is CASSLGLASHTQYF.